The clone carrying this T cell receptor beta chain has ten or more counts. Antigen: not known. The record originates from a study of T cell repertoires in cytomegalovirus infection. Across the whole study: Newly reported HLA-C-restricted and thoroughly characterized HLA-B-restricted CMV epitopes were employed. Indications came from public TCR beta signatures; they pointed to CMV infection and to a matching HLA type.

Germline-derived CDR1 and CDR2 are LGHNA and YNFKEQ. The ends were cut back, 3 bases at V and 1 base at J, with 12 bases in the middle. The CDR3 length is 16 residues. Each CDR3 protein gets one entry after TCRdb re-called the reads with MiXCR. This sample carries approximately 1,000,000 distinct CDR3 sequences, around 30% of them seen once, and the ten largest clones take around 15%. Study results and limitations: Cumulative frequency of public TCR beta families picked out carriers of CMV plus the relevant HLA.

Sequences were derived from cultured CD8+ T cells from PBMCs, sampled from culture after CMV antigen stimulation. The receptor's source is a human donor in good health (CMV status not recorded). Some clones in this sample may be carry-over from other donors' samples. V usage is TRBV4-2 and J usage is TRBJ2-2; no definite D call. Written as DNA, the CDR3 is TGTGCCAGCAGCCATTCGAGGAATAGGAACACCGGGGAGCTGTTTTTT. The encoded protein is CASSHSRNRNTGELFF.